Listed here are 25 T cell receptor beta chains from one sample, sequenced in a study of chemoradiotherapy in HPV16-positive cancers. Profiled with immunoSEQ multiplex PCR; TCRdb holds only in-frame clones, not every one. The sample lists roughly 20,000 clones, approximately 88% occurring once. Material: blood, obtained from a patient who underwent chemoradiotherapy. These receptors all come from a human donor with HPV-associated anogenital cancer.

J is TRBJ2-7 and V is TRBV11-2; tentatively, D is TRBD2 (6 bases). This CDR3 has 14 residues. The germline V gene has CDR1 SGHAT and CDR2 FQNNGV. V was trimmed by 5 bases and J by 2 bases, leaving 13 bases between them. CDR3 DNA sequence: TGTGCCAGCAGCATGACTAGTCCCCCCTACGAGCAGTACTTC. Amino acid sequence: CASSMTSPPYEQYF.

The V gene is TRBV2, the J gene TRBJ1-5; 8 nucleotides match TRBD1. Looked up from germline, CDR1 is SNHLY and CDR2 is FYNNEI. V shed 5 bases and J 2 bases; nucleotides not matched to a gene: 5. The CDR3 consists of 15 residues. The CDR3 DNA is TGTGCCAGCAGTTTCGGGACAGGTCGCAATCAGCCCCAGCATTTT. Amino acid sequence: CASSFGTGRNQPQHF.

V is TRBV7-2 and J is TRBJ1-5; D is unresolved. In germline, CDR1 is SGHTA, CDR2 FQGNSA. This CDR3 is 13 amino acids long. Trimming pared 6 bases from V and 7 bases from J, leaving 13 bases between. The CDR3 DNA sequence: TGTGCCAGCAGTTCAAATCTTCAGCAGCCCCAGCATTTT. It specifies CASSSNLQQPQHF.

The rearrangement joins TRBV7-9 to TRBJ1-5; a weak D match, TRBD1 (6 bases). The germline V gene encodes CDR1 SEHNR and CDR2 FQNEAQ (reference sequence). Trimming removed 5 bases from V and 4 bases from J, with 15 bases in between. This CDR3 comprises 15 residues. The CDR3 loop is CASSQQGGANQPQHF. In nucleotides, the CDR3 is TGTGCCAGCAGCCAGCAAGGGGGGGCAAATCAGCCCCAGCATTTT. Filled out from reference TRBV7-9 and TRBJ1-5, the complete variable domain reads DTGVSQNPRHKITKRGQNVTFRCDPISEHNRLYWYRQTLGQGPEFLTYFQNEAQLEKSRLLSDRFSAERPKGSFSTLEIQRTEQGDSAMYLCASSQQGGANQPQHFGDGTRLSIL.

V usage is TRBV9 and J usage is TRBJ2-2; 9 bases line up with TRBD1. With 3 bases clipped from V and 5 bases from J, the junction kept 2 bases outside the gene matches. Germline V CDR1 and CDR2: SGDLS, YYNGEE. This CDR3 is built from 14 residues. The CDR3 is CASSGGQGTGELFF. In DNA form, the CDR3 reads TGTGCCAGCAGCGGGGGACAGGGTACCGGGGAGCTGTTTTTT.

This rearrangement joins TRBV11-2 to TRBJ1-6; possible D gene TRBD1, 5 bases. Looked up from germline, CDR1 is SGHAT and CDR2 is FQNNGV. V lost 0 bases and J 3 bases, leaving 21 bases between the germline ends. The CDR3 contains 20 residues. Written as DNA, the CDR3 is TGTGCCAGCAGCTTAGAAGGTCAGGGACTAGGAAATGTCTATAATTCACCCCTCCACTTT. It is translated as CASSLEGQGLGNVYNSPLHF. Variable domain in full (rest from reference TRBV11-2 and TRBJ1-6): EAGVAQSPRYKIIEKRQSVAFWCNPISGHATLYWYQQILGQGPKLLIQFQNNGVVDDSQLPKDRFSAERLKGVDSTLKIQPAKLEDSAVYLCASSLEGQGLGNVYNSPLHFGNGTRLTVT.

V and J are TRBV28 and TRBJ1-5; TRBD1 matches 7 bases. With 1 base clipped from V and 7 bases from J, the junction kept 7 bases outside the gene matches. The CDR3 length is 15 residues. Per the germline V gene, CDR1 is MDHEN and CDR2 is SYDVKM. Here the CDR3 reads CASSLYFTGVQPQHF. The CDR3 DNA sequence: TGTGCCAGCAGTTTATACTTTACAGGGGTCCAGCCCCAGCATTTT.

This clone turned up a few times. The CDR3 DNA follows: TGTGCCAGCAAGACCCAGGACACTGAAGCTTTCTTT. Its translation: CASKTQDTEAFF. The rearrangement joins TRBV6-5 to TRBJ1-1; no clear D. Trimming cost V 7 bases and J 3 bases, with 9 bases left between them. The CDR3 consists of 12 residues. Germline V gives CDR1 MNHEY, CDR2 SVGAGI.

V and J are TRBV19 and TRBJ2-6; weak D call: TRBD1 (5 bases). Germline V gives CDR1 LNHDA, CDR2 SQIVND (reference sequence). The CDR3 totals 16 residues. V lost 3 bases to trimming and J lost 3 bases, with 12 bases between them. The CDR3 nucleotides are TGTGCCAGTAGTATGGGGCAGGCGAGTGGGGCCAACGTCCTGACTTTC. Encoded protein: CASSMGQASGANVLTF.

The rearrangement uses TRBV2 and TRBJ1-3; D is undetermined. Between the trimmed V and J ends, which lost 1 base and 5 bases, there was a span of 9 bases. Germline V gene lookup returns CDR1 SNHLY and CDR2 FYNNEI. This CDR3 comprises 14 residues. CDR3 nucleotide sequence: TGTGCCAGCAGTGAAGGCGCGGGCCGAAACACCATATATTTT. This encodes CASSEGAGRNTIYF. Supplemented by reference TRBV2 and TRBJ1-3, the full variable domain reads EPEVTQTPSHQVTQMGQEVILRCVPISNHLYFYWYRQILGQKVEFLVSFYNNEISEKSEIFDDQFSVERPDGSNFTLKIRSTKLEDSAMYFCASSEGAGRNTIYFGEGSWLTVV.

The V call is TRBV6-5, the J call TRBJ2-7, with 7 bases that match TRBD2. Germline CDR1 reads MNHEY; CDR2 reads SVGAGI. V dropped 2 bases and J dropped 5; count of bases not matched to a gene: 3. The CDR3 loop spans 13 amino acids. This CDR3 reads CASSYGEGNEQYF. Written as DNA, the CDR3 is TGTGCCAGCAGTTACGGGGAGGGGAACGAGCAGTACTTC.

The chain links TRBV4-3 to TRBJ2-2; D tentatively reads TRBD1 or TRBD2 (5 bases each). V lost 1 base, J lost 4 bases, and 10 bases lay in between. The CDR3 runs to 15 residues. Looked up from germline, CDR1 is LGHNA and CDR2 is YSLEER. CDR3 in DNA: TGCGCCAGCAGCCAAGGGGACCTCCCCACCGGGGAGCTGTTTTTT. The encoded protein is CASSQGDLPTGELFF.

The chain recombines TRBV6-6 with TRBJ1-2; the match to TRBD1 covers 7 bases. Trimming removed 6 bases from V and 4 bases from J; junction bases left unmatched: 8. This CDR3 is built from 14 residues. Germline V lookup: CDR1 MNHNY, CDR2 SVGAGI (reference sequence). In DNA form, the CDR3 reads TGTGCCAGCAGCACACAGGGGAAGGGCTATGGCTACACCTTC. Residues: CASSTQGKGYGYTF.

This chain joins TRBV18 and TRBJ1-2; TRBD1 matches at 8 bases. This CDR3 is built from 15 residues. Looked up from germline, CDR1 is KGHSH and CDR2 is LQKENI. V was pared by 5 bases and J by 3 bases, with 8 bases of the junction left unmatched. CDR3 in DNA: TGTGCCAGCTCATCAACCCAGGGGGCAGACTATGGCTACACCTTC. Translated, it gives CASSSTQGADYGYTF.

The chain couples TRBV14 to TRBJ2-3, with 9 bases lining up with TRBD2. Germline V gives CDR1 SGHDN, CDR2 FVKESK. V dropped 0 bases and J dropped 2; count of bases not matched to a gene: 6. This CDR3 is 17 amino acids long. The CDR3, as DNA: TGTGCCAGCAGCCAAGACGCCCTAGCGGGGATCACAGATACGCAGTATTTT. Translating it yields CASSQDALAGITDTQYF.

The chain links TRBV6-1 to TRBJ2-1, with 13 bases identical to TRBD2. The germline V gene encodes CDR1 MNHNS and CDR2 SASEGT. The CDR3 has 15 residues. Germline trimming cut 6 bases from V and 7 bases from J; bases unmatched to any gene: 6. Written as DNA, the CDR3 is TGTGCCAGCAGCCCTACTAGCGGGGGGGCGAATGAGCAGTTCTTC. It translates to CASSPTSGGANEQFF.

The table lists this clone with a count of one. An end of the junction differs from the germline gene, which may be a read error. J is TRBJ2-1 and V is TRBV28, with D hard to call. Germline CDR1 reads MDHEN; CDR2 reads SYDVKM. This CDR3 region has 12 residues. CDR3 loop: CASGLDYNEQFF. For the CDR3, the DNA is TGTGCCAGCGGTTTAGATTACAATGAGCAGTTCTTC.

This clone came up a few times. The chain uses TRBV7-6 and TRBJ2-7; TRBD1 aligns across 7 bases. Germline V gene data show CDR1 as SGHVS and CDR2 as FNYEAQ. This CDR3 contains 15 residues. V was pared by 4 bases and J by 2 bases, with 8 bases of the junction left unmatched. The DNA of the CDR3 is TGTGCCAGCAGCTCACAGGGACAGCCGACCTACGAGCAGTACTTC. Amino acids: CASSSQGQPTYEQYF.

The chain joins TRBV4-2 to TRBJ2-1, with D perhaps matching TRBD2 (6 bases). This CDR3 comprises 16 residues. Germline V gene sequence: CDR1 LGHNA, CDR2 YNFKEQ. Trimming took 0 bases from V and 2 from J, leaving 11 bases between them. This CDR3 is CASSQDLPSAYNEQFF. The CDR3, as DNA: TGTGCCAGCAGCCAAGACTTGCCTAGCGCCTACAATGAGCAGTTCTTC.

This chain connects TRBV5-8 to TRBJ2-3; 8 bases are a match to TRBD2. Germline V lookup: CDR1 SGHTS, CDR2 YDEGEE. The CDR3 sequence is 16 residues long. V trimming: 7 bases; J trimming: 2 bases; junction bases outside the gene matches: 12. The CDR3 is CASRRRGGTFTDTQYF. In nucleotides, the CDR3 is TGTGCCAGCCGACGGCGCGGGGGGACGTTCACAGATACGCAGTATTTT. Variable domain in full (rest from reference TRBV5-8 and TRBJ2-3): EAGVTQSPTHLIKTRGQQATLRCSPISGHTSVYWYQQALGLGLQFLLWYDEGEERNRGNFPPRFSGRQFPNYSSELNVNALELEDSALYLCASRRRGGTFTDTQYFGPGTRLTVL.

The V and J genes are TRBV28 and TRBJ1-1; D gene uncertain. Germline CDR1 and CDR2: MDHEN and SYDVKM. V shed 2 bases and J shed 13 bases, with 11 bases lying between them. The CDR3 totals 11 residues. The CDR3 DNA reads as TGTGCCAGCAGTTTACAGCGGAAGAGTTTCTTT. Its protein product is CASSLQRKSFF.

The chain employs TRBV4-1 and TRBJ2-3, with TRBD1 matching 7 bases. The germline V gene has CDR1 MGHRA and CDR2 YSYEKL. The CDR3 consists of 15 residues. V shed 1 base, J shed 4 bases, and the junction held 5 bases outside the gene matches. The CDR3 DNA reads TGCGCCAGCAGCCAAGGGACAGGTGTGGCAGATACGCAGTATTTT. This gives the protein CASSQGTGVADTQYF.

Only a few counts were recorded for this clone. The chain links TRBV9 to TRBJ1-2; D ambiguous. Between the trimmed V and J ends, which lost 0 bases and 4 bases, there was a span of 16 bases. Germline V gene sequence: CDR1 SGDLS, CDR2 YYNGEE. The CDR3 is made up of 16 amino acids. CDR3 amino acids: CASSVGSLPLRYGYTF. CDR3 DNA sequence: TGTGCCAGCAGCGTAGGGAGTCTCCCCCTTCGCTATGGCTACACCTTC.

The rearrangement links TRBV11-2 to TRBJ1-3; tentative D call: TRBD1 (5 bases). CDR3 size: 17 residues. In germline, CDR1 is SGHAT, CDR2 FQNNGV. The germline V and J ends were trimmed by 1 base and 1 base, with 14 bases remaining between them. The CDR3 spells CASSLGRAQGSGNTIYF. CDR3 coding DNA: TGTGCCAGCAGCTTAGGCCGGGCTCAGGGTTCTGGAAACACCATATATTTT.

The chain carries TRBV28 and TRBJ1-3, with TRBD1 identical over 10 bases. There are 14 residues in the CDR3. Germline CDR1 MDHEN, CDR2 SYDVKM. The V gene end was trimmed by 6 bases and the J gene end by 2 bases; junction bases not matched to a gene: 1. The CDR3, as DNA: TGTGCCAGCAGGACAGGGGGCCCTGGAAACACCATATATTTT. This sequence encodes CASRTGGPGNTIYF.